The next 24 T cell receptor beta chains were all read from a single sample in a study of molecular identifiers for immune sequencing clone quantification. MiXCR, applied by TCRdb to the PCR reads, yields one record per CDR3 protein. The profile shows about 320,000 distinct CDR3 sequences, 24% of them singletons. Sequencing was done on a sample of naive CD8+ T cells from blood, with Jurkat cell RNA spiked in. Specified subset: FACS-sorted CD8+CD4-CCR7+CD45RA+ naive T cells. The receptor set was obtained from a human donor in good health. Some libraries in this study had Jurkat cell RNA spiked in.

This clonotype showed up just a few times. J is TRBJ2-3 and V is TRBV7-2; TRBD1 matches at 9 bases. CDR3 length equals 19 residues. The trim removed 5 bases at V and 6 bases at J, leaving 21 bases unmatched. Germline loops: CDR1 SGHTA, CDR2 FQGNSA. DNA for the CDR3: TGTGCCAGCAGCCGACCGTTTCACTACGGGACAGGGTCCTGGGATACGCAGTATTTT. This translates into CASSRPFHYGTGSWDTQYF.

Note on this clonotype: A much larger clone is a single base away; this may be a read error. The missing conserved phenylalanine or tryptophan at the end of this CDR3 makes a read error likely. This chain links TRBV29-1 with TRBJ2-7; D gene ambiguous. Trimming shortened V by 0 bases and J by 0 bases, and 12 bases separated the two germline ends. CDR3 length equals 15 residues. Germline V lookup: CDR1 SQVTM, CDR2 ANQGSEA. The CDR3 protein is CSVEDSRTSSYEQYL. In DNA form, the CDR3 reads TGCAGCGTTGAAGACAGCCGTACGAGCTCCTACGAGCAGTACCTC.

In its sample, this clonotype was seen a few times. CDR3 region: CASRLKEWSYEQYF. CDR3 coding DNA: TGTGCCAGCAGACTAAAAGAGTGGTCCTACGAGCAGTACTTC. The rearrangement uses TRBV27 and TRBJ2-7; no definite D call. V lost 6 bases and J 1 base, leaving 13 bases between the germline ends. CDR3 size: 14 residues. The germline gives CDR1 MNHEY, CDR2 SMNVEV (reference sequence).

The table lists this clonotype with many counts. The chain recombines TRBV27 with TRBJ1-5; a possible D gene is TRBD1 (5 bases). V dropped 6 bases and J dropped 5 bases, with 14 bases sitting between them. The V gene's germline CDR1 is MNHEY and CDR2 SMNVEV (reference sequence). The CDR3 covers 14 residues. CDR3 nucleotides: TGTGCCAGCAGCCCGACGGGGCAACATCAGCCCCAGCATTTT. Translation gives CASSPTGQHQPQHF.

This clonotype was found many times. V usage is TRBV2 and J usage is TRBJ1-1, with a weak D call TRBD1 (5 bases). Trimming shortened V by 7 bases and J by 4 bases, and 10 bases separated the two germline ends. CDR3 length equals 12 residues. The V gene's germline CDR1 is SNHLY and CDR2 FYNNEI. CDR3 sequence (DNA): TGTGCCAGCATGGTGGGGGGCACTGAAGCTTTCTTT. It specifies CASMVGGTEAFF.

Notes on this clonotype: A single base separates this from a much larger clone, so it may be a read error. No DNA is shown, since the ends of the CDR3 on it are uncertain; the CDR3 is the one TCRdb lists. The gene calls are TRBV9 and TRBJ2-3. CDR1 and CDR2 (germline): SGDLS, YYNGEE. The CDR3 spans 15 residues, counting both ends. CDR3 sequence reads: CASSVGWGSADTKYF.

About this clonotype itself: A read error may be the cause here, since a much bigger clone is one base away. The V and J genes are TRBV7-6 and TRBJ1-1, with D maybe TRBD1 (6 bases). CDR3 length: 15 amino acids. Germline assignment: CDR1 SGHVS and CDR2 FNYEAQ. Trimming removed 2 bases at V and 3 bases at J, with 13 bases between. This CDR3 is CASSLTGTLDTEAFF. CDR3 nucleotides: TGTGCCAGCAGCTTAACAGGGACATTGGACACTGAAGCTTTCTTT.

This clonotype has just a few counts. The CDR3 protein is CASSPIGVAGELFF. The CDR3 nucleotides are TGTGCCAGCAGCCCCATCGGGGTCGCCGGGGAGCTGTTTTTT. V is TRBV12-3 or TRBV12-4 and J is TRBJ2-2; D perhaps matches TRBD2 (5 bases). This CDR3 is built from 14 residues. V lost 6 bases, J lost 6 bases, and 14 bases lay in between.

The sample holds many counts of this clonotype. The chain carries TRBV28 and TRBJ2-4, with 7 positions matching TRBD1. V gave up 5 bases and J gave up 1 base; unmatched junction bases: 8. Germline CDR1 is MDHEN and CDR2 is SYDVKM. This CDR3 contains 16 residues. The CDR3 DNA is TGTGCCAGCAGTCTAACCCTGACAGGGGCCAAAAACATTCAGTACTTC. It translates to CASSLTLTGAKNIQYF.

Only a few counts were recorded for this clonotype. The V call is TRBV12-3 or TRBV12-4, the J call TRBJ2-3, with 10 bases lining up with TRBD1. The trim removed 5 bases at V and 4 bases at J, leaving 9 bases unmatched. The CDR3 is 16 residues long. As DNA, the CDR3 is TGTGCCAGCAGTCAAAGACAGGGGGCGGAGGCAGATACGCAGTATTTT. Amino acids: CASSQRQGAEADTQYF.

This clonotype was counted between two and nine times. J is TRBJ2-7 and V is TRBV7-2; TRBD1 matches 7 bases. V lost 5 bases to trimming and J lost 3 bases; unmatched junction nucleotides: 13. The CDR3 loop spans 16 amino acids. The germline CDR1 and CDR2 sequences are SGHTA and FQGNSA. CDR3: CASSPRQGLIFYEQYF. Written as DNA, the CDR3 is TGTGCCAGCAGCCCACGACAGGGCTTGATTTTCTACGAGCAGTACTTC.

The chain links TRBV28 to TRBJ2-4; a weak D match, TRBD2 (6 bases). This CDR3 is 17 amino acids long. Trimming pared 1 base from V and 1 base from J, leaving 14 bases between. CDR1 is MDHEN and CDR2 is SYDVKM in the germline V gene. This chain's CDR3 is CASSLFSGELAKNIQYF. CDR3 sequence (DNA): TGTGCCAGCAGTTTATTCTCGGGGGAGTTGGCCAAAAACATTCAGTACTTC.

This clonotype was picked up a small number of times. The rearrangement uses TRBV24-1 and TRBJ1-5; D is uncertain. The V gene's germline CDR1 is KGHDR and CDR2 SFDVKD. The CDR3 spans 12 residues. With 4 bases removed from V and 4 bases from J, the gap between germline ends came to 4 bases. CDR3 region: CATSEGNQPQHF. CDR3 sequence (DNA): TGTGCCACCAGTGAAGGGAATCAGCCCCAGCATTTT.

This clonotype was detected only once. At one boundary the junction diverges from the germline segment, which might be a read error. CDR3 sequence (DNA): TGCGCCAGCAGCTCACCCCCCGGTGGCGAGCAGAACTTC. The encoded protein is CASSSPPGGEQNF. The V call is TRBV5-1, the J call TRBJ2-7; D unresolved. The CDR3 is 13 amino acids. Germline V gene data show CDR1 as SGHRS and CDR2 as YFSETQ.

With regard to this clonotype: A read error may explain this, as a much larger clone is one base away. The genes are TRBV29-1 and TRBJ1-1; D is undetermined. V lost 6 bases and J 8 bases, leaving 16 bases between the germline ends. The CDR3 loop spans 12 amino acids. Per the germline V gene, CDR1 is SQVTM and CDR2 is ANQGSEA. DNA for the CDR3: TGCAGCGTGTTCCACTGGGTCGGCGAAGCTTTCTTT. Translation gives CSVFHWVGEAFF.

The V and J genes are TRBV6-1 and TRBJ1-3; D uncertain. The CDR3 contains 15 residues. V lost 2 bases, J lost 0 bases, and 8 bases lay in between. Germline V gives CDR1 MNHNS, CDR2 SASEGT. CDR3 sequence reads: CASSESTLSGNTIYF. The DNA for the CDR3 is TGTGCCAGCAGTGAATCAACGCTCTCTGGAAACACCATATATTTT.

This clonotype came up a few times. The chain combines TRBV7-2 with TRBJ2-7; possible D gene TRBD2, 6 bases. The CDR3 is 15 amino acids. The V gene lost 5 bases and the J gene lost 6 bases, with 20 bases spanning the gap. Germline V gives CDR1 SGHTA, CDR2 FQGNSA. This CDR3 is CASSPTFPSDGEQYF. CDR3 in DNA: TGTGCCAGCAGCCCGACGTTTCCTAGCGATGGCGAGCAGTACTTC.

The table lists this clonotype with many counts. This chain joins TRBV7-2 and TRBJ2-1; D not resolved. This CDR3 is built from 14 residues. CDR1 SGHTA and CDR2 FQGNSA come from the germline V gene. Trimming took 4 bases from V and 1 from J, leaving 8 bases between them. CDR3 sequence reads: CASSSRLSYNEQFF. The CDR3 nucleotides read TGTGCCAGCAGCTCTCGATTATCCTACAATGAGCAGTTCTTC.

The V and J genes are TRBV6-2 or TRBV6-3 and TRBJ2-7; 8 nucleotides match TRBD1. This CDR3 spans 14 amino acids. The V segment lost 2 bases and the J segment 4 bases; nucleotides outside the gene matches: 4. CDR1 and CDR2 from the germline V gene are MNHEY and SVGEGT. CDR3 DNA sequence: TGTGCCAGCAGTTACGTCAGGGGGCTATACGAGCAGTACTTC. It is translated as CASSYVRGLYEQYF.

This clonotype was seen at least ten times. The chain couples TRBV28 to TRBJ1-5; a weak D match, TRBD1 (6 bases). CDR1 is MDHEN and CDR2 is SYDVKM in the germline V gene. This CDR3 region has 15 residues. Trimming removed 6 bases from V and 6 bases from J, with 18 bases in between. CDR3 protein: CASSYGVQGGQPQHF. The CDR3 DNA reads TGTGCCAGCAGCTATGGGGTACAGGGAGGTCAGCCCCAGCATTTT.

A note on this clonotype: This may arise from a read error, as a much more abundant clone is one base away. V usage is TRBV7-9 and J usage is TRBJ2-3; D tentatively fits TRBD1 or TRBD2 (5 bases each). This CDR3 comprises 17 residues. V shed 0 bases and J shed 6 bases, with 19 bases lying between them. In germline, CDR1 is SEHNR, CDR2 FQNEAQ (reference sequence). DNA for the CDR3: TGTGCCAGCAGCTTAGCCCCCGGGGCAGGGCTACCGGATACGCAGTATTTT. Residues: CASSLAPGAGLPDTQYF.

This clonotype showed up many times. CDR3 nucleotides: TGTGCCAGCAGCTTAATCGGACAGGGACCCACTGAAGCTTTCTTT. The encoded protein is CASSLIGQGPTEAFF. This chain links TRBV7-9 with TRBJ1-1, with 8 bases fitting TRBD1. The CDR3 is 15 residues long. J was trimmed by 4 bases and V by 2 bases; bases with no gene match: 6. Germline V gene data show CDR1 as SEHNR and CDR2 as FQNEAQ (reference sequence).

The V and J genes are TRBV5-1 and TRBJ1-1, with TRBD1 matching over 10 bases. Germline values: CDR1 SGHRS, CDR2 YFSETQ. The junction had 12 bases not matched to a gene; V was cut back by 1 base and J by 6 bases. This CDR3 has 17 residues. The CDR3 is CASSLWGSGTGEAEAFF. The CDR3 DNA follows: TGCGCCAGCAGCTTGTGGGGATCCGGGACAGGGGAGGCTGAAGCTTTCTTT.

V usage is TRBV4-3 and J usage is TRBJ2-7; 9 bases line up with TRBD2. The CDR3 covers 16 residues. Germline V gene sequence: CDR1 LGHNA, CDR2 YSLEER. Unmatched junction bases numbered 10, after V lost 3 bases and J lost 4 bases. The CDR3, as DNA: TGCGCCAGCAGCCACTCGACTAGCGGCCCCCTTTACGAGCAGTACTTC. Amino acid sequence: CASSHSTSGPLYEQYF.